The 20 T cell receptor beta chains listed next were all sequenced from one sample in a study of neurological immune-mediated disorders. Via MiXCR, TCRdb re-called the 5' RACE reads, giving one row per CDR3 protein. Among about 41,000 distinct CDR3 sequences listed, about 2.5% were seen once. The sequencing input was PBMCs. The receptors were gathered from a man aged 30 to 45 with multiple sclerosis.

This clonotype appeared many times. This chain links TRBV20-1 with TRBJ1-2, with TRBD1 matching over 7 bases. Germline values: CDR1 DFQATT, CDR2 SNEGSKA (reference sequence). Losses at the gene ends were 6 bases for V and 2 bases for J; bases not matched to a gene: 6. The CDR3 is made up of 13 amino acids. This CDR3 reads CSATGEANYGYTF. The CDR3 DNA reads TGCAGTGCAACAGGGGAGGCGAACTATGGCTACACCTTC.

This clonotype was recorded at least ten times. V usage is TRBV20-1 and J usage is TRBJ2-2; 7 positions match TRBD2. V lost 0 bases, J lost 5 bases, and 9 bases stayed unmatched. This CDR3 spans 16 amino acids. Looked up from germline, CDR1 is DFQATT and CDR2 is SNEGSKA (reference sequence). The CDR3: CSARDPKRGETGELFF. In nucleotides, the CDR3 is TGCAGTGCTAGAGACCCAAAGCGGGGTGAAACCGGGGAGCTGTTTTTT.

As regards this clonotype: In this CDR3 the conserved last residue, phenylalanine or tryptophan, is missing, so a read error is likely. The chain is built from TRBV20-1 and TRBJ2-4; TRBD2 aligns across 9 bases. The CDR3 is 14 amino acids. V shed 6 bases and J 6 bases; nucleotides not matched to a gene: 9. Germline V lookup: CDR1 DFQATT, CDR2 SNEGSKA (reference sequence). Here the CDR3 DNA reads TGCAGTGCCCTTCACCTAGCGGGGCTAAACATTCAGTACAAC. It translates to CSALHLAGLNIQYN.

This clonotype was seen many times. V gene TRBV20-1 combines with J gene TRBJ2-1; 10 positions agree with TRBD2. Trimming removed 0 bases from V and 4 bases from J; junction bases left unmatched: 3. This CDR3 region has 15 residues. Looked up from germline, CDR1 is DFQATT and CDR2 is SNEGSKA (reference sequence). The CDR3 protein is CSARDISGGYNEQFF. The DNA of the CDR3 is TGCAGTGCTAGAGATATTAGCGGGGGGTACAATGAGCAGTTCTTC.

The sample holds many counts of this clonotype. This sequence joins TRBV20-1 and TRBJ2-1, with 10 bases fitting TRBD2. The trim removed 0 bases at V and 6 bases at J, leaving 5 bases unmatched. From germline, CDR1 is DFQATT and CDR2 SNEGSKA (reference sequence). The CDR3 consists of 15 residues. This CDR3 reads CSARESGGALNEQFF. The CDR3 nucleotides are TGCAGTGCTAGAGAGAGCGGGGGGGCCCTCAATGAGCAGTTCTTC.

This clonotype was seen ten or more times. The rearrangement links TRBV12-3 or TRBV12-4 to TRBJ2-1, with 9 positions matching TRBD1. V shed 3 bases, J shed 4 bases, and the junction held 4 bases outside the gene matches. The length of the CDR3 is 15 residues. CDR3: CASSFNRGPYNEQFF. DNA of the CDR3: TGTGCCAGCAGTTTTAACAGGGGGCCTTACAATGAGCAGTTCTTC.

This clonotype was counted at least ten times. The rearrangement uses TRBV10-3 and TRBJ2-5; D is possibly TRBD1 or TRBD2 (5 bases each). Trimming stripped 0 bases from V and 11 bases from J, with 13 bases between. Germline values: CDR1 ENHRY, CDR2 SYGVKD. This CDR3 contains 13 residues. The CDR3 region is CAISESKAAGQYF. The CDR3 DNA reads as TGTGCCATCAGTGAGTCGAAAGCGGCAGGGCAGTACTTC.

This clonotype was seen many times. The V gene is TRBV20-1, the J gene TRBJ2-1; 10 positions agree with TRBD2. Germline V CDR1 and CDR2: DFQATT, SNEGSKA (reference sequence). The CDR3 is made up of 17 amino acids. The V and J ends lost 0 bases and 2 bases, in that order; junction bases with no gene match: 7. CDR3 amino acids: CSARDKNSGRTYNEQFF. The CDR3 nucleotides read TGCAGTGCTAGAGATAAAAATAGCGGGAGGACCTACAATGAGCAGTTCTTC.

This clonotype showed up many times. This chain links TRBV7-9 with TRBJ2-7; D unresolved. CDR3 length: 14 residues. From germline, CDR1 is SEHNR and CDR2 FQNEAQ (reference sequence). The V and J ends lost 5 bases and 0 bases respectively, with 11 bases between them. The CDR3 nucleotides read TGTGCCAGCAGCCTGTATGGTAGCTCCTACGAGCAGTACTTC. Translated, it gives CASSLYGSSYEQYF.

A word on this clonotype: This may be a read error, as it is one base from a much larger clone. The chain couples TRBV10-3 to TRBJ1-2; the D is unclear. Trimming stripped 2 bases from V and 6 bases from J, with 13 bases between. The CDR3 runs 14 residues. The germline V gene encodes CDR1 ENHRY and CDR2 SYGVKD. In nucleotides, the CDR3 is TGTGCCATCAGTGAGCGAAAGGGTGGTGATGGCTACACCTTC. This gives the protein CAISERKGGDGYTF.

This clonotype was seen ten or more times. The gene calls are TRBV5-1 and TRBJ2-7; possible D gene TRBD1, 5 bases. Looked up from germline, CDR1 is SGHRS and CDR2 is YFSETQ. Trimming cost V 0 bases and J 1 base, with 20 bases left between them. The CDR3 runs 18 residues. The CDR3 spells CASSLGGSVAFLSYEQYF. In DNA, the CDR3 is TGCGCCAGCAGCTTGGGGGGCAGCGTTGCGTTTCTTTCCTACGAGCAGTACTTC.

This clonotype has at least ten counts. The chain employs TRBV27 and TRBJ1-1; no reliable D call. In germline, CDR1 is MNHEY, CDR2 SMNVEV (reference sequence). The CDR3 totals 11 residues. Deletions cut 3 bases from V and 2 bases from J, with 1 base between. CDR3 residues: CASSFNTEAFF. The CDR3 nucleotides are TGTGCCAGCAGTTTTAACACTGAAGCTTTCTTT.

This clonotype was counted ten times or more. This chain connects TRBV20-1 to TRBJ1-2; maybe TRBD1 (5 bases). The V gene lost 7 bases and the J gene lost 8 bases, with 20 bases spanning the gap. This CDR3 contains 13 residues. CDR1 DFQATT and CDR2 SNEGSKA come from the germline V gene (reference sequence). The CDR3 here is CSVSIVGVGGYTF. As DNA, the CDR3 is TGCAGTGTTTCTATAGTAGGGGTTGGAGGCTACACCTTC.

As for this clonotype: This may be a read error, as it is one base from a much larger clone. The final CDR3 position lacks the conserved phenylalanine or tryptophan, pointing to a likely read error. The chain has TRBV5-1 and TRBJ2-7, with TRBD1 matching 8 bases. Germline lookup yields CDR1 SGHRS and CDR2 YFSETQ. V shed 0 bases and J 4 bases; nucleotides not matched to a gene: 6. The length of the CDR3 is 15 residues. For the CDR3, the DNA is TGCGCCAGCAGCTTGGCGACAGGGGCCGGGTACGAGCAGTACTTA. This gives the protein CASSLATGAGYEQYL.

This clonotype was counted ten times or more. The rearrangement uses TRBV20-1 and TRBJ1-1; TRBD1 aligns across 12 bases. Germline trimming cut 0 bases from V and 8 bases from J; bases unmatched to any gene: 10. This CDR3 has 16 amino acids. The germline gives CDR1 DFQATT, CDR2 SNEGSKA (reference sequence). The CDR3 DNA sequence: TGCAGTGCTAGAGAAGGGACAGGGGGCTTTAATCCGGAAGCTTTCTTT. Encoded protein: CSAREGTGGFNPEAFF.

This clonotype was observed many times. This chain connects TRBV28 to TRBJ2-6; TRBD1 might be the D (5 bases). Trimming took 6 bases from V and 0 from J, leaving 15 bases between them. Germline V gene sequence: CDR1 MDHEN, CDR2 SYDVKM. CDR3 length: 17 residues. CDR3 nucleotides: TGTGCCAGCAGGCCTACAGGTACCCGCTCTGGGGCCAACGTCCTGACTTTC. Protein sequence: CASRPTGTRSGANVLTF.

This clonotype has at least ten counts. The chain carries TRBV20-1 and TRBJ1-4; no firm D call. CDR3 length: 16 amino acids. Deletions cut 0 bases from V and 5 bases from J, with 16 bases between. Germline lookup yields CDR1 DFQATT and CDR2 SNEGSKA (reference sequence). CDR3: CSARDHSPRGNEKLFF. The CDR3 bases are TGCAGTGCTAGAGACCACTCGCCCCGCGGAAATGAAAAACTGTTTTTT.

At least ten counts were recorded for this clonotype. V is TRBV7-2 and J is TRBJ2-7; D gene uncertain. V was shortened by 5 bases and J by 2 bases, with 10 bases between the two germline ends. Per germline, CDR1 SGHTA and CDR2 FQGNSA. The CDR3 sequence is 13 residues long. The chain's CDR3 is CASSVTRPYEQYF. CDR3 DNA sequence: TGTGCCAGCAGCGTGACAAGACCCTACGAGCAGTACTTC.

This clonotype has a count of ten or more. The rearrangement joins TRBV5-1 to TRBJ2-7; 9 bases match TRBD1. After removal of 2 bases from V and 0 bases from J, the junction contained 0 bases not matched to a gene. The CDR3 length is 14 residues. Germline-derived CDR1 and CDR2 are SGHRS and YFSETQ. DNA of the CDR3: TGCGCCAGCAGCTTACAGGGGGCCTCCTACGAGCAGTACTTC. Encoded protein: CASSLQGASYEQYF.

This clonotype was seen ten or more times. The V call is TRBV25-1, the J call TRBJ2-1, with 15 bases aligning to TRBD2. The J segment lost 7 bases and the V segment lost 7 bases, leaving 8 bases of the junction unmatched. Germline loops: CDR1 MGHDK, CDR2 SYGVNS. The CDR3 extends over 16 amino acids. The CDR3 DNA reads TGTGCCAGCAAGGAGCCGGGACTAGCGGGAGGAAATGAGCAGTTCTTC. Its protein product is CASKEPGLAGGNEQFF.